This paragraph covers one T cell receptor (beta chain) sequence. The data belong to a study of cytomegalovirus exposure and HLA in healthy donors. The PCR made use of 60 Vbeta and 13 Jbeta primers. This table comes from immunoSEQ multiplex PCR, and its TCRdb copy is limited to in-frame clones, with some not included. The sample consists of 95,000 to 150,000 clones, 66% of them appearing once. Sequencing was done on a sample of PBMCs. The receptor was isolated from a young man in good health and CMV-seronegative.

DNA of the CDR3: TGCACCAGCAGCCAAGACCCCCAAACAGGGGCGGATGAAGCTTTCTTT. This codes for CTSSQDPQTGADEAFF. V gene TRBV1 combines with J gene TRBJ1-1; TRBD1 is the table's D call and was not checked against the DNA. TRBV1 is a recognized pseudogene. CDR3 length: 16 amino acids.